This entry lists 14 T cell receptor beta chains sequenced from one sample in a study of cytomegalovirus exposure and HLA in healthy donors. The PCR contained 60 Vbeta and 13 Jbeta primers. Libraries were prepared by immunoSEQ multiplex PCR; TCRdb keeps only in-frame clonotypes and omits some of them. The sample lists about 100,000 clones, roughly 79% occurring once. Sequencing was done on a sample of PBMCs. The receptor source for this set is a man aged 40-55 years in good health and CMV-seronegative.

V and J are TRBV5-1 and TRBJ2-1; 11 bases fit TRBD2. V was pared by 3 bases and J by 4 bases, with 6 bases of the junction left unmatched. CDR1 SGHRS and CDR2 YFSETQ come from the germline V gene. This CDR3 region has 16 residues. This chain's CDR3 is CASSSTTSGGYNEQFF. CDR3 in DNA: TGCGCCAGCAGCTCGACTACTAGCGGGGGATACAATGAGCAGTTCTTC.

The CDR3 region is CASSQKGQPRDYF. Here the CDR3 DNA reads TGTGCCAGCAGTCAAAAGGGACAGCCTAGGGACTACTTC. The chain couples TRBV2 to TRBJ2-7; the match to TRBD1 covers 7 bases. CDR3 length: 13 residues. From germline, CDR1 is SNHLY and CDR2 FYNNEI. Trimming took 5 bases from V and 13 from J; bases not matched to a gene: 14.

This clone was counted only a few times. The rearrangement joins TRBV4-3 to TRBJ2-3; 10 positions agree with TRBD2. V lost 0 bases, J lost 9 bases, and 9 bases stayed unmatched. The germline V gene encodes CDR1 LGHNA and CDR2 YSLEER. This CDR3 contains 16 residues. The DNA of the CDR3 is TGCGCCAGCAGCCAAGATCGGAGCGGGGGGGCGACGACGCAGTATTTT. Its protein is CASSQDRSGGATTQYF.

The chain uses TRBV11-2 and TRBJ1-2, with 7 positions matching TRBD1. Trimming took 4 bases from V and 7 from J; bases not matched to a gene: 9. The CDR3 has 14 residues. The V gene's germline CDR1 is SGHAT and CDR2 FQNNGV. The CDR3 is CASSSGTAVGGYTF. CDR3 nucleotides: TGTGCCAGCAGCTCGGGGACAGCTGTCGGTGGCTACACCTTC. The complete variable domain, with remaining parts taken from reference TRBV11-2 and TRBJ1-2, reads EAGVAQSPRYKIIEKRQSVAFWCNPISGHATLYWYQQILGQGPKLLIQFQNNGVVDDSQLPKDRFSAERLKGVDSTLKIQPAKLEDSAVYLCASSSGTAVGGYTFGSGTRLTVV.

J is TRBJ1-6 and V is TRBV27, with a possible D match to TRBD1 (5 bases). Germline V gene sequence: CDR1 MNHEY, CDR2 SMNVEV (reference sequence). The germline V and J ends were trimmed by 7 bases and 5 bases, with 18 bases remaining between them. The CDR3 sequence is 16 residues long. The CDR3 protein is CASKIRVNLDNSPLHF. CDR3 nucleotide sequence: TGTGCCAGCAAGATCAGGGTGAACCTGGATAATTCACCCCTCCACTTT.

CDR3 DNA: TGTGCCATCATCGCTACGGACAGGGATGGCACCGGGGAGCTGTTTTTT. Encoded protein: CAIIATDRDGTGELFF. V usage is TRBV10-3 and J usage is TRBJ2-2; 8 bases are shared with TRBD1. This CDR3 has 16 amino acids. Germline trimming cut 7 bases from V and 4 bases from J; bases unmatched to any gene: 11. Germline CDR1 ENHRY, CDR2 SYGVKD.

The chain employs TRBV7-2 and TRBJ1-5, with D possibly matching TRBD1 (6 bases). Germline lookup yields CDR1 SGHTA and CDR2 FQGNSA. Between the trimmed V and J ends, which lost 2 bases and 7 bases, there was a span of 12 bases. CDR3 length equals 14 residues. DNA for the CDR3: TGTGCCAGCAGCTTACAAGGGCAGGGGCAGCCCCAGCATTTT. It is translated as CASSLQGQGQPQHF.

This clone was found once. This chain uses TRBV11-1 with TRBJ1-6; D possibly corresponds to TRBD1 (6 bases). V shed 2 bases and J shed 10 bases, with 18 bases lying between them. The CDR3 sequence is 16 residues long. Germline loops: CDR1 SGHAT, CDR2 FQDESV (reference sequence). CDR3: CASSLSAGVVGSPLHF. CDR3 in DNA: TGTGCCAGCAGCTTATCGGCAGGGGTTGTAGGCTCACCCCTCCACTTT. Full variable domain (outside the CDR3, taken from reference TRBV11-1 and TRBJ1-6): EAEVAQSPRYKITEKSQAVAFWCDPISGHATLYWYRQILGQGPELLVQFQDESVVDDSQLPKDRFSAERLKGVDSTLKIQPAELGDSAMYLCASSLSAGVVGSPLHFGNGTRLTVT.

This clone was counted once. As DNA, the CDR3 is TGTGCCAGCAGCTCCCAAGTAGCGGGGAGCTCCTACGAGCAGTACTTC. Translation: CASSSQVAGSSYEQYF. The chain uses TRBV7-8 and TRBJ2-7; the match to TRBD2 covers 8 bases. In germline, CDR1 is SGHVS, CDR2 FQNEAQ. V was clipped by 4 bases and J by 0 bases; unmatched bases: 8. The CDR3 runs 16 residues.

The chain uses TRBV11-3 and TRBJ1-4; no firm D call. Deletions cut 1 base from V and 0 bases from J, with 6 bases between. Germline lookup yields CDR1 SGHNT and CDR2 YENEEA. The CDR3 has 15 residues. The CDR3 sequence: CASSLGGATNEKLFF. In nucleotides, the CDR3 is TGTGCCAGCAGCTTAGGCGGGGCAACTAATGAAAAACTGTTTTTT.

The chain is built from TRBV29-1 and TRBJ1-1; TRBD1 matches at 7 bases. CDR1 and CDR2 from the germline V gene are SQVTM and ANQGSEA. The CDR3 loop spans 14 amino acids. With 6 bases clipped from V and 1 base from J, the junction kept 8 bases outside the gene matches. DNA of the CDR3: TGCAGCGTGACCCGGGGACAGACGAACACTGAAGCTTTCTTT. This sequence encodes CSVTRGQTNTEAFF.

The chain is built from TRBV28 and TRBJ1-1; 7 bases align to TRBD1. From germline, CDR1 is MDHEN and CDR2 SYDVKM. The V gene end was trimmed by 6 bases and the J gene end by 7 bases; junction bases not matched to a gene: 5. The CDR3 is made up of 12 amino acids. The CDR3 nucleotides read TGTGCCAGCAGGGAGACAGGGTATGAAGCTTTCTTT. Translated: CASRETGYEAFF.

This rearrangement joins TRBV5-1 to TRBJ2-1; 7 bases match TRBD2. CDR1 and CDR2 from the germline V gene are SGHRS and YFSETQ. J lost 3 bases, V lost 4 bases, and 7 bases had no gene match. This CDR3 has 15 residues. DNA for the CDR3: TGCGCCAGCAGCCCGGGGGACTACGTCTACAATGAGCAGTTCTTC. Its protein product is CASSPGDYVYNEQFF.

V is TRBV6-1 and J is TRBJ2-3; D possibly corresponds to TRBD1 (5 bases). CDR3 size: 15 residues. Trimming shortened V by 0 bases and J by 5 bases, and 12 bases separated the two germline ends. Germline CDR1 MNHNS, CDR2 SASEGT. CDR3 residues: CASSEAQGRGDTQYF. The CDR3, as DNA: TGTGCCAGCAGTGAAGCGCAGGGAAGAGGAGATACGCAGTATTTT.